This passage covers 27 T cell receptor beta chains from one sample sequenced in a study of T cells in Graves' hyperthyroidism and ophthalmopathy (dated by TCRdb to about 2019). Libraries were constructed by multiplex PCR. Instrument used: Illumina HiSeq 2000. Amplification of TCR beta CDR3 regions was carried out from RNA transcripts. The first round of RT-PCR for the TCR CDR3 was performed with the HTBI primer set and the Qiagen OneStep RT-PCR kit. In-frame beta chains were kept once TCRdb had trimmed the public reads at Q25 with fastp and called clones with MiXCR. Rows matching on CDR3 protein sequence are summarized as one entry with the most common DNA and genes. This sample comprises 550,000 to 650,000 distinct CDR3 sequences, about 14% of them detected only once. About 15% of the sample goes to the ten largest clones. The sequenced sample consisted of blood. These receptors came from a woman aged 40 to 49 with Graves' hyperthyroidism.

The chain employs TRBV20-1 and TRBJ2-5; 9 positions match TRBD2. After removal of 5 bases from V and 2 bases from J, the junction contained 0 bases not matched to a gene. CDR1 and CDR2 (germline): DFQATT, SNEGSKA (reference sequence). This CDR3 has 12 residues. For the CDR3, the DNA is TGCAGTGCTCTAGCGGGACAAGAGACCCAGTACTTC. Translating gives CSALAGQETQYF.

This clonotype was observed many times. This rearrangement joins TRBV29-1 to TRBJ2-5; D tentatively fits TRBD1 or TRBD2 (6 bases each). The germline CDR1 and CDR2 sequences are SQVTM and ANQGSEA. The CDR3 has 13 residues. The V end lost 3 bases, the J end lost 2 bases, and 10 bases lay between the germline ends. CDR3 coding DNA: TGCAGCGTTGATGGCGGGACACAAGAGACCCAGTACTTC. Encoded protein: CSVDGGTQETQYF.

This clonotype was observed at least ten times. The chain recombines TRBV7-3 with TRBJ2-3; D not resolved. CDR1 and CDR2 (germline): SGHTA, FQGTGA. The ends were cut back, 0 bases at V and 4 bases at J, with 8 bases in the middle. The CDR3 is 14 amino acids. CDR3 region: CASSLTPLADTQYF. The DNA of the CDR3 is TGTGCCAGCAGCTTAACCCCCCTCGCAGATACGCAGTATTTT.

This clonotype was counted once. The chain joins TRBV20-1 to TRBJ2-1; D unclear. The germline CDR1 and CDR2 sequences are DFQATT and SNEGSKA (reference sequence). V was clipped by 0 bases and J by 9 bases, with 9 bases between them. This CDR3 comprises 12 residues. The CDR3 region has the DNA TGCAGTGCTAGAGATCGAGGCGCTGAGCAGTTCTTC. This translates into CSARDRGAEQFF.

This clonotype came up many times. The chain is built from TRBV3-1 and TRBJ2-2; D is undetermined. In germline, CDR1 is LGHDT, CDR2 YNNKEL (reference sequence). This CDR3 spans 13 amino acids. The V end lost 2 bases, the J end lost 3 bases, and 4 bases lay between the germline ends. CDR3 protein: CASSQMDTGELFF. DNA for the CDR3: TGTGCCAGCAGCCAAATGGACACCGGGGAGCTGTTTTTT.

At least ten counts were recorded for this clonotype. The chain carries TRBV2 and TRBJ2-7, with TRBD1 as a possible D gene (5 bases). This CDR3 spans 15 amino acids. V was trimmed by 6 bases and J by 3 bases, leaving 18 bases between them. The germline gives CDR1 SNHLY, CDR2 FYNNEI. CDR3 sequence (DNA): TGTGCCAGCAGCGTAGAGAATCAGGGTGACTACGAGCAGTACTTC. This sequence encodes CASSVENQGDYEQYF.

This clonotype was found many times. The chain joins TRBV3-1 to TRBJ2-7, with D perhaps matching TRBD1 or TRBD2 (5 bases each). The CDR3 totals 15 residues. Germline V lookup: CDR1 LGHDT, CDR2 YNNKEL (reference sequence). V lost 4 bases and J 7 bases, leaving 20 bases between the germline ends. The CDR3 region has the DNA TGTGCCAGCAGCCTGGACCGGGACGTTAGTAGGGAGCAGTACTTC. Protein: CASSLDRDVSREQYF.

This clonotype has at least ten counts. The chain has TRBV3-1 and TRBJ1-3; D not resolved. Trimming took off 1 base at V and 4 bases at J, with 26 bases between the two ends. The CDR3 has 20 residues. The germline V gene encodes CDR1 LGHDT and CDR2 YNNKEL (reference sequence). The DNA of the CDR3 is TGTGCCAGCAGCCAAGCGCTCGCACTATCGAAGGGAAGATCAGGAAACACCATATATTTT. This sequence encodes CASSQALALSKGRSGNTIYF.

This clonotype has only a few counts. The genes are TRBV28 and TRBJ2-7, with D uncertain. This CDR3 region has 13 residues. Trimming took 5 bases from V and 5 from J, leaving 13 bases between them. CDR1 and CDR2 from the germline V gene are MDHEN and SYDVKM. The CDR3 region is CASSRPSVHEQYF. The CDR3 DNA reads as TGTGCCAGCAGTCGGCCCTCTGTCCACGAGCAGTACTTC.

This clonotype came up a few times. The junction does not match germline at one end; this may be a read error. The CDR3 region has the DNA TGTGCCAGCAGTTCACCGACAGGGAGGGGTTCCTACAATGAGCAGCTCTTC. Its protein product is CASSSPTGRGSYNEQLF. The V and J genes are TRBV28 and TRBJ2-1; D may match TRBD1 or TRBD2 (7 bases each). The CDR3 totals 17 residues. Germline V gene sequence: CDR1 MDHEN, CDR2 SYDVKM.

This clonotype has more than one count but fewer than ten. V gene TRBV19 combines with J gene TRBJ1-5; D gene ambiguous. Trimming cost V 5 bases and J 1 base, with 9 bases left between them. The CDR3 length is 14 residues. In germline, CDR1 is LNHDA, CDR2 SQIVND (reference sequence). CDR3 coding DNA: TGTGCCAGTAGTCCGGTGGGGAGCAATCAGCCCCAGCATTTT. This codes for CASSPVGSNQPQHF.

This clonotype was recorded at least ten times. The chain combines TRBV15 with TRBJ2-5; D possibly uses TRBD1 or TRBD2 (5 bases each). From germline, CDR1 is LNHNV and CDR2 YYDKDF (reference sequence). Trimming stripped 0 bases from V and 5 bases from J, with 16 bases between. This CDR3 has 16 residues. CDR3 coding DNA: TGTGCCACCAGCAGAGATCTGGCCAGGGAGAATGAGACCCAGTACTTC. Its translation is CATSRDLARENETQYF.

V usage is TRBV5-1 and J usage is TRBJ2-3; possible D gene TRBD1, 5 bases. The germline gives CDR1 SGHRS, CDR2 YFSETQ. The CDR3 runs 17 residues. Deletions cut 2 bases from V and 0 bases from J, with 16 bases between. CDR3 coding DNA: TGCGCCAGCAGCTTTGAATCAGGGATAACTAGCACAGATACGCAGTATTTT. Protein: CASSFESGITSTDTQYF.

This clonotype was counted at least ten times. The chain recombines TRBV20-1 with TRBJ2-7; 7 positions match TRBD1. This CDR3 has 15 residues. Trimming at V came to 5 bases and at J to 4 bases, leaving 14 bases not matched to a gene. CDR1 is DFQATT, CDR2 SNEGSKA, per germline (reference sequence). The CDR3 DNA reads TGCAGTGCTCGGAGGAACCGGGACAGCCTTTACGAGCAGTACTTC. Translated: CSARRNRDSLYEQYF.

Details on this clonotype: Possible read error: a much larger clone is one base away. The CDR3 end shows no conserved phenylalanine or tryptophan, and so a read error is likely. CDR3: CASSQNGAYGYTL. The CDR3 DNA follows: TGTGCCAGCAGTCAGAATGGGGCCTATGGCTACACCCTC. This rearrangement joins TRBV9 to TRBJ1-2; possible D gene TRBD1, 5 bases. Germline lookup yields CDR1 SGDLS and CDR2 YYNGEE. CDR3 length equals 13 residues. The ends were cut back, 5 bases at V and 4 bases at J, with 12 bases in the middle.

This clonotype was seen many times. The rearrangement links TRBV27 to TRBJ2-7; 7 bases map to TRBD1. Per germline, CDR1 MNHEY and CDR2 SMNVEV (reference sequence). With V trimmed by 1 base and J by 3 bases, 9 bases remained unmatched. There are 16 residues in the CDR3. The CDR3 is CASSLYGTAPVYEQYF. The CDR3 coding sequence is TGTGCCAGCAGTTTATATGGGACAGCCCCTGTCTACGAGCAGTACTTC.

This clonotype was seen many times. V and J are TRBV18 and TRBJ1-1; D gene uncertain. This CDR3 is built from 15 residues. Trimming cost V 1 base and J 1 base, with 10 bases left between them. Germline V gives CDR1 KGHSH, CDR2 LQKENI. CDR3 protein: CASSPRSGPNTEAFF. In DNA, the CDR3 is TGTGCCAGCTCACCACGGTCTGGGCCGAACACTGAAGCTTTCTTT.

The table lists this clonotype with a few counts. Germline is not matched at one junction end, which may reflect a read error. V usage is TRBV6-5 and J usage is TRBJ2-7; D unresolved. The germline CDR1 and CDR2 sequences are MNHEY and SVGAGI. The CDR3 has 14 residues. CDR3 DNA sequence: TGTGCCAGCAGTGACTCGAAGGCTAACTACGAGCAGTACTTC. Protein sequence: CASSDSKANYEQYF.

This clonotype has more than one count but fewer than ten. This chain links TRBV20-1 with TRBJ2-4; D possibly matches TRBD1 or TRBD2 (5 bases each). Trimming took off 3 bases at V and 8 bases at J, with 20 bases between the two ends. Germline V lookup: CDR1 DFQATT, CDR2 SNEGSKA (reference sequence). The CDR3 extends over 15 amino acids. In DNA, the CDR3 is TGCAGTGCTAGTGTTTTTTTGGGGCCCGGGGACATTCAGTACTTC. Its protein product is CSASVFLGPGDIQYF.

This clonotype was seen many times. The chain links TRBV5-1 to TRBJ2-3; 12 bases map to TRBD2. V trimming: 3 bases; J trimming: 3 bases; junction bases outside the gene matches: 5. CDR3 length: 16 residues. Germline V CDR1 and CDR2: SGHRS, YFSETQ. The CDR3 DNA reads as TGCGCCAGCAGCTGGACTAGCGGGATGGGTACAGATACGCAGTATTTT. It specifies CASSWTSGMGTDTQYF. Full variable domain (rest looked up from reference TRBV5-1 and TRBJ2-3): KAGVTQTPRYLIKTRGQQVTLSCSPISGHRSVSWYQQTPGQGLQFLFEYFSETQRNKGNFPGRFSGRQFSNSRSEMNVSTLELGDSALYLCASSWTSGMGTDTQYFGPGTRLTVL.

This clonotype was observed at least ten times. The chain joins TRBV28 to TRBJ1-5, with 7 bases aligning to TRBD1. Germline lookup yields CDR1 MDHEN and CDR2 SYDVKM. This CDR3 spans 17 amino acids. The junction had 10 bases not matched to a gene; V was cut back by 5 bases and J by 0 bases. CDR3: CASSHSRDSYSNQPQHF. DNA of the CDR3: TGTGCCAGCAGTCATTCTCGGGACAGTTATAGCAATCAGCCCCAGCATTTT.

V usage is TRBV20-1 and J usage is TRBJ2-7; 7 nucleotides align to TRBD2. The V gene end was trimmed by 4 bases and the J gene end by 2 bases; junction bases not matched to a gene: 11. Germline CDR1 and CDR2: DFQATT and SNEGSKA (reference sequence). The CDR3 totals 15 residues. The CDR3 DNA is TGCAGTGCTATTGGCCGCGGGAGCTATACCTACGAGCAGTACTTC. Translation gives CSAIGRGSYTYEQYF.

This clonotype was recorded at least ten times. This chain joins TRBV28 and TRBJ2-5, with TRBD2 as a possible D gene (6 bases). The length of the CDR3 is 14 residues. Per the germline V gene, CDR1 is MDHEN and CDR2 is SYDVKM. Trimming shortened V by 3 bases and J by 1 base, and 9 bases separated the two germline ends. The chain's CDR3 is CASSFTSSQETQYF. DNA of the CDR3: TGTGCCAGCAGTTTTACTAGCAGCCAAGAGACCCAGTACTTC.

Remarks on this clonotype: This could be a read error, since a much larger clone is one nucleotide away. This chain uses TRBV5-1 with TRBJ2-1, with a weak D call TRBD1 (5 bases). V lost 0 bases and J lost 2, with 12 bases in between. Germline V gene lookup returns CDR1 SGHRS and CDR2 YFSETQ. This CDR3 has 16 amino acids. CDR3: CASSLEGAGTYNEQFF. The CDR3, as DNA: TGCGCCAGCAGCTTGGAAGGGGCAGGGACCTACAATGAGCAGTTCTTC. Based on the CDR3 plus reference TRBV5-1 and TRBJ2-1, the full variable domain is KAGVTQTPRYLIKTRGQQVTLSCSPISGHRSVSWYQQTPGQGLQFLFEYFSETQRNKGNFPGRFSGRQFSNSRSEMNVSTLELGDSALYLCASSLEGAGTYNEQFFGPGTRLTVL.

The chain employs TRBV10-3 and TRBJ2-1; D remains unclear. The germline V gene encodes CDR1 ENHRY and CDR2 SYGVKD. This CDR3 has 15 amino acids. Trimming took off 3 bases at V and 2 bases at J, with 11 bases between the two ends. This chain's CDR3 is CAISDEQRTYNEQFF. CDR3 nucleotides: TGTGCCATCAGTGATGAACAGCGAACCTACAATGAGCAGTTCTTC.

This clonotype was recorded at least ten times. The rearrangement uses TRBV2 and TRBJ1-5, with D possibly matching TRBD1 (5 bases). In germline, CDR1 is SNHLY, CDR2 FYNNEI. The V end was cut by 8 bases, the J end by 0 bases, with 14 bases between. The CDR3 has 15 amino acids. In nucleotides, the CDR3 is TGTGCCAGCCAGGAGGGGATCTATAGCAATCAGCCCCAGCATTTT. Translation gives CASQEGIYSNQPQHF.

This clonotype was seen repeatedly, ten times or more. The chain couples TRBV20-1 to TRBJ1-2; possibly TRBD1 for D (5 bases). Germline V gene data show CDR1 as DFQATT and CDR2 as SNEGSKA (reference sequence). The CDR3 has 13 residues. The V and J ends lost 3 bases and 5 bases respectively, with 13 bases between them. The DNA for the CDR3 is TGCAGTGCTAGGGGGGGACGGTCGTATGGCTACACCTTC. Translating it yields CSARGGRSYGYTF.